Each of the 21 T cell receptor beta chains below was sequenced from the same sample in a study of cytomegalovirus exposure and HLA in healthy donors (dated by TCRdb to between 2016 and 2019). Library construction relied on the immunoSEQ multiplex PCR assay. The multiplex PCR relied on a mix of 60 forward primers for TCR Vbeta segments and 13 reverse primers for TCR Jbeta segments. In its TCRdb copy, this immuneACCESS table keeps in-frame sequences only and misses some clones. Where compared with another copy, unresolved V genes explain less than half of these, and the others have no known cause. The sample's clone listing holds tens of thousands of clones. 25% to 30% of the sample comes from the top ten. Material: PBMCs. All receptors derive from a man aged 40-49 years in good health and CMV-seropositive.

The chain employs TRBV9 and TRBJ2-3, with TRBD2 matching over 7 bases. The CDR3 length is 17 residues. Germline CDR1 SGDLS, CDR2 YYNGEE. The J segment lost 2 bases and the V segment lost 0 bases, leaving 9 bases of the junction unmatched. The DNA for the CDR3 is TGTGCCAGCAGCGTAGGGGCTAGCGGAAGTAACACAGATACGCAGTATTTT. Protein product: CASSVGASGSNTDTQYF.

The V gene is TRBV6-1, the J gene TRBJ2-7; D unresolved. V lost 7 bases and J lost 0, with 13 bases in between. The CDR3 covers 14 residues. Germline loops: CDR1 MNHNS, CDR2 SASEGT. The CDR3 here is CASTPTSSSYEQYF. Here the CDR3 DNA reads TGTGCCAGCACTCCCACTTCGAGCTCCTACGAGCAGTACTTC.

The chain employs TRBV30 and TRBJ2-1, with TRBD1 as a possible D gene (5 bases). Germline CDR1 and CDR2: GTSNPN and SVGIG (reference sequence). This CDR3 contains 15 residues. Trimming pared 1 base from V and 4 bases from J, leaving 14 bases between. CDR3 in DNA: TGTGCCTGGAGTGCCCCGGTAAAGGGGTACAATGAGCAGTTCTTC. This encodes CAWSAPVKGYNEQFF.

The chain links TRBV11-3 to TRBJ2-3; 8 bases are shared with TRBD2. The CDR3 extends over 14 amino acids. Germline V CDR1 and CDR2: SGHNT, YENEEA. V dropped 1 base and J dropped 8; count of bases not matched to a gene: 5. As DNA, the CDR3 is TGTGCCAGCAGCTTAGTAGCGGGATCAGCTACGCAGTATTTT. It is translated as CASSLVAGSATQYF. Complete variable domain (other parts from reference TRBV11-3 and TRBJ2-3): EAGVVQSPRYKIIEKKQPVAFWCNPISGHNTLYWYLQNLGQGPELLIRYENEEAVDDSQLPKDRFSAERLKGVDSTLKIQPAELGDSAVYLCASSLVAGSATQYFGPGTRLTVL.

This chain links TRBV30 with TRBJ2-7; 10 bases agree with TRBD2. V gave up 4 bases and J gave up 3 bases; unmatched junction bases: 6. Germline V gives CDR1 GTSNPN, CDR2 SVGIG (reference sequence). This CDR3 contains 14 residues. CDR3 DNA: TGTGCCTGGACCGGGACTAGCGTCTACTACGAGCAGTACTTC. Translation gives CAWTGTSVYYEQYF.

This chain uses TRBV28 with TRBJ2-2, with 8 nucleotides matching TRBD1. V shed 6 bases and J 6 bases; nucleotides not matched to a gene: 6. The CDR3 extends over 14 amino acids. The germline gives CDR1 MDHEN, CDR2 SYDVKM. The CDR3 bases are TGTGCCAGCAGAACTTACAGGGGGTCCGGGGAGCTGTTTTTT. Residues: CASRTYRGSGELFF.

The chain employs TRBV5-1 and TRBJ1-2; 8 bases fit TRBD1. Trimming cost V 3 bases and J 6 bases; bases outside gene matches: 4. Germline V gene lookup returns CDR1 SGHRS and CDR2 YFSETQ. The CDR3 covers 13 residues. This chain's CDR3 is CASSSGQGNGYTF. For the CDR3, the DNA is TGCGCCAGCAGCTCCGGACAGGGAAATGGCTACACCTTC.

The genes are TRBV9 and TRBJ1-3; 12 bases match TRBD1. There are 18 residues in the CDR3. Germline CDR1 and CDR2: SGDLS and YYNGEE. V gave up 0 bases and J gave up 3 bases; unmatched junction bases: 7. The CDR3 protein is CASSVATGQGAFGNTIYF. The CDR3 DNA sequence: TGTGCCAGCAGCGTAGCTACGGGACAGGGGGCCTTTGGAAACACCATATATTTT.

The chain combines TRBV27 with TRBJ2-2; 11 bases match TRBD2. The ends lost 6 bases at V and 5 bases at J; junction bases unmatched: 2. CDR1 is MNHEY, CDR2 SMNVEV, per germline (reference sequence). The CDR3 has 14 residues. CDR3 amino acids: CASSSSGRTGELFF. CDR3 nucleotide sequence: TGTGCCAGCAGCTCTAGCGGGAGGACCGGGGAGCTGTTTTTT.

This chain joins TRBV5-4 and TRBJ2-1; D remains ambiguous. Germline V gives CDR1 SGHNT, CDR2 YYREEE (reference sequence). Trimming removed 5 bases from V and 5 bases from J, with 17 bases in between. CDR3 size: 15 residues. The CDR3 DNA follows: TGTGCCAGCAGGCCCTCTTCCTCCCGGGACAATGAGCAGTTCTTC. Encoded protein: CASRPSSSRDNEQFF.

The chain joins TRBV5-6 to TRBJ2-5, with TRBD2 identical over 8 bases. CDR1 and CDR2 from the germline V gene are SGHDT and YYEEEE. V gave up 4 bases and J gave up 7 bases; unmatched junction bases: 3. CDR3 length: 12 residues. CDR3 protein: CASSQAGGTQYF. The CDR3 DNA sequence: TGTGCCAGCAGCCAGGCGGGAGGGACCCAGTACTTC. The whole variable domain, remainder taken from reference TRBV5-6 and TRBJ2-5, is DAGVTQSPTHLIKTRGQQVTLRCSPKSGHDTVSWYQQALGQGPQFIFQYYEEEERQRGNFPDRFSGHQFPNYSSELNVNALLLGDSALYLCASSQAGGTQYFGPGTRLLVL.

The chain is built from TRBV10-3 and TRBJ2-7; 9 positions match TRBD2. V trimming: 9 bases; J trimming: 6 bases; junction bases outside the gene matches: 6. CDR3 length: 12 residues. Germline V gene lookup returns CDR1 ENHRY and CDR2 SYGVKD. The CDR3 nucleotides read TGTGCCATAGAAAAAGCGGGGGGCGAGCAGTACTTC. It translates to CAIEKAGGEQYF.

V usage is TRBV9 and J usage is TRBJ2-2, with unresolved D. V lost 2 bases to trimming and J lost 1 base, with 6 bases between them. Germline CDR1 SGDLS, CDR2 YYNGEE. The CDR3 has 14 residues. The DNA for the CDR3 is TGTGCCAGCAGCGTCGGTAGGAACACCGGGGAGCTGTTTTTT. Protein: CASSVGRNTGELFF.

The chain is built from TRBV27 and TRBJ2-7; 10 nucleotides align to TRBD1. V lost 8 bases, J lost 4 bases, and 8 bases stayed unmatched. The CDR3 runs 14 residues. Germline V CDR1 and CDR2: MNHEY, SMNVEV (reference sequence). The CDR3 protein is CASATGTGVYEQYF. CDR3 sequence (DNA): TGTGCCAGCGCGACCGGGACAGGGGTGTACGAGCAGTACTTC.

The chain has TRBV9 and TRBJ2-3; 9 bases map to TRBD2. V was clipped by 2 bases and J by 6 bases; unmatched bases: 4. The germline V gene encodes CDR1 SGDLS and CDR2 YYNGEE. The CDR3 is made up of 14 amino acids. CDR3 in DNA: TGTGCCAGCAGCGTGATTAGCGGGGGTGATACGCAGTATTTT. Translating it yields CASSVISGGDTQYF.

The chain has TRBV28 and TRBJ2-7; the match to TRBD2 covers 9 bases. This CDR3 region has 16 residues. The V gene end was trimmed by 6 bases and the J gene end by 4 bases; junction bases not matched to a gene: 13. CDR1 MDHEN and CDR2 SYDVKM come from the germline V gene. In nucleotides, the CDR3 is TGTGCCAGCAGGTGGGGTAGCGGGAGAGGACGGTACGAGCAGTACTTC. Amino acids: CASRWGSGRGRYEQYF.

The genes are TRBV29-1 and TRBJ1-1, with D possibly matching TRBD1 (5 bases). V was pared by 4 bases and J by 3 bases, with 12 bases between. Germline-derived CDR1 and CDR2 are SQVTM and ANQGSEA. The CDR3 covers 13 residues. CDR3 loop: CSVAETEDTEAFF. In DNA form, the CDR3 reads TGCAGCGTTGCCGAGACAGAGGACACTGAAGCTTTCTTT.

The chain uses TRBV1 and TRBJ2-7; the table gives TRBD2 as D, unverified against the DNA. TRBV1 is listed as a pseudogene. CDR3 length equals 18 residues. The CDR3 spells CTSSLQTSGRPSSYEQYF. CDR3 DNA sequence: TGCACCAGCAGCCTGCAGACTAGCGGGAGGCCGAGCTCCTACGAGCAGTACTTC.

The chain employs TRBV6-6 and TRBJ2-1; 7 positions agree with TRBD2. The CDR3 has 14 amino acids. Germline loops: CDR1 MNHNY, CDR2 SVGAGI (reference sequence). V lost 6 bases, J lost 8 bases, and 10 bases stayed unmatched. The DNA for the CDR3 is TGTGCCAGCAGCCCTAGCGGCCTTGGGTATGAGCAGTTCTTC. This sequence encodes CASSPSGLGYEQFF.

This sequence joins TRBV7-8 and TRBJ2-7, with 9 bases fitting TRBD1. CDR1 is SGHVS and CDR2 is FQNEAQ in the germline V gene. The CDR3 extends over 14 amino acids. Germline trimming cut 5 bases from V and 5 bases from J; bases unmatched to any gene: 7. CDR3 bases: TGTGCCAGCAGCCTCCAACAGGGGGCCCACGAGCAGTACTTC. It yields the protein CASSLQQGAHEQYF.

The chain is built from TRBV7-2 and TRBJ1-1, with D possibly matching TRBD1 (6 bases). The V end was cut by 4 bases, the J end by 6 bases, with 12 bases between. Germline-derived CDR1 and CDR2 are SGHTA and FQGNSA. This CDR3 spans 13 amino acids. CDR3 region: CASSSQGYPEAFF. As DNA, the CDR3 is TGTGCCAGCAGCTCTCAGGGGTATCCTGAAGCTTTCTTT.